This TCR beta chain was sequenced for a study of breast tumors, draining lymph nodes, adjacent tissues. V lost 2 bases, J lost 8 bases, and 8 bases stayed unmatched. CDR1 is MNHEY, CDR2 SMNVEV, per germline (reference sequence). The length of the CDR3 is 14 residues. In this sample, this clonotype turned up many times. The antigen remains undetermined. Samples came from axillary lymph nodes draining the breast cancer. Study-wide points: Tumor repertoires ranked between lymph nodes and nontumor tissue in diversity, with V and J gene preferences. Luminal-like breast cancer showed significantly higher tumor–nontumor repertoire similarity than basal-like.

Each CDR3 protein gets one entry after TCRdb re-called the multiplex PCR reads with MiXCR. The data contain about 130,000 distinct CDR3 sequences, 21% of them singletons. The V and J genes are TRBV27 and TRBJ2-7; 8 nucleotides agree with TRBD1. The clonotype was recovered from a female donor with breast cancer. Some clones in this sample may be carry-over from other donors' samples. Sequencing was performed on axillary lymph node tissue. CDR3 sequence (DNA): TGTGCCAGCAGTTTAGCAGGGGGCGATATCCAGCAGTACTTC. Amino acid sequence: CASSLAGGDIQQYF.